This entry concerns a single T cell receptor beta chain. Its target antigen remains unknown. One base away there is no much larger clone; base qualities are not given. This sample was included in a study of T cell repertoires in cytomegalovirus infection (dated by TCRdb to the late 2010s). About the full investigation: Recently identified HLA-C-restricted CMV epitopes, whose presentation resists viral immunomodulation, were targeted by peptide stimulations together with well-studied HLA-B-restricted epitopes. The HLA type of each donor mattered for the analysis, because public TCR beta signatures pointed to carriage of CMV infection along with the matching HLA type. What the work shows at the level of the full study, not this receptor alone: The ex vivo response was dominated by HLA-C-restricted CMV-specific TCR beta clonotypes, which also provided the single most frequent clonotype in two of eight donors. Carriers of CMV infection plus the relevant HLA type were discriminated by the cumulative frequency of public TCR beta family members in the study cohort and in an independent roughly 340-donor cohort.

This sample was sequenced with an Illumina HiSeq 1500. The raw public reads went through TCRdb reprocessing: fastp at Q25, MiXCR clone calling, in-frame beta chains kept. Rows are unified per CDR3 protein, each entry keeping the most common DNA and genes. The sample yields around 78,000 distinct CDR3 sequences; around 40% were counted once. The ten largest clonotypes hold 80% to 95% of the sample. The cysteine opens and the phenylalanine closes a CDR3 of 15 amino acids. The CDR3 DNA has 45 bases and is translated from base 1. The junction carries 16 bases between V and J, which are trimmed by 4 bases and 4 bases respectively. The germline V gene specifies SGHVS as CDR1 and FNYEAQ as CDR2. Explained via the paper, the treatment or condition label denotes: in vitro stimulation with specific CMV peptide epitopes to enrich CMV-specific T cells.

The chain employs TRBV7-6 and TRBJ2-5, with no reliable assignment of the D segment. The sequence was obtained from a human donor in good health (CMV status not recorded). Some clones in this sample may be carry-over from other donors' samples. Material: CD8+ T cells from cultured PBMCs, obtained from culture after CMV antigen stimulation. In nucleotides, the sequence is TGTGCCAGCAGCTCAACCCCAAATTTTCGAGAGACCCAGTACTTC. The resulting protein is CASSSTPNFRETQYF.